Listed below are T cell receptor beta chains from one sample, sequenced in a study of regulatory T cells in long-lasting Graves disease. Via MiXCR, TCRdb re-called the multiplex PCR reads, giving one row per CDR3 protein. The table has 500,000 to 800,000 distinct CDR3 sequences, about 30% seen once. Source: peripheral blood mononuclear cells (PBMCs), taken when the disease was refractory, from a patient treated with antithyroid drugs. The origin of the receptors is a female donor with Graves disease. CDR3s include the opening cysteine and the closing phenylalanine or tryptophan. D genes are given only for firm matches. A clone size is listed for some rows: how often the clone was seen (once, few, many), or a class if it is expanded.

clone size: many
V gene: TRBV27
J gene: TRBJ1-2
D gene: TRBD1
CDR3 protein: CASRRGTGDNYGYTF
CDR3 DNA: TGTGCCAGCAGGAGAGGGACAGGGGATAACTATGGCTACACCTTC

clone size: -
V gene: TRBV20-1
J gene: TRBJ1-2
D gene: TRBD1
CDR3 protein: CSARLTGVVYGYTF
CDR3 DNA: TGCAGTGCTAGATTGACAGGGGTTGTCTATGGCTACACCTTC

clone size: -
V gene: TRBV4-1
J gene: TRBJ2-5
D gene: -
CDR3 protein: CASSQVTLLQETQYF
CDR3 DNA: TGCGCCAGCAGCCAAGTTACCCTACTCCAAGAGACCCAGTACTTC

clone size: -
V gene: TRBV6-1
J gene: TRBJ2-2
D gene: -
CDR3 protein: CASSEVGTGVAGELFF
CDR3 DNA: TGTGCCAGCAGTGAAGTGGGGACGGGAGTCGCCGGGGAGCTGTTTTTT

clone size: -
V gene: TRBV19
J gene: TRBJ1-4
D gene: -
CDR3 protein: CASRPYRDLKEKLFF
CDR3 DNA: TGTGCCAGTAGGCCGTACCGGGACCTCAAGGAAAAACTGTTTTTT

clone size: -
V gene: TRBV5-1
J gene: TRBJ2-2
D gene: TRBD2
CDR3 protein: CASSLGGTSGIHTGELFF
CDR3 DNA: TGCGCCAGCAGCTTGGGGGGGACTAGCGGGATTCACACCGGGGAGCTGTTTTTT

clone size: many
V gene: TRBV28
J gene: TRBJ1-2
D gene: TRBD1
CDR3 protein: CASSPDRDYGYTF
CDR3 DNA: TGTGCCAGCAGTCCGGACAGGGATTATGGCTACACCTTC

clone size: many
V gene: TRBV2
J gene: TRBJ1-1
D gene: -
CDR3 protein: CASSVGGEENTEAFF
CDR3 DNA: TGTGCCAGCAGTGTAGGCGGGGAAGAGAACACTGAAGCTTTCTTT

clone size: few
V gene: TRBV20-1
J gene: TRBJ1-1
D gene: -
CDR3 protein: CSASGANKGRAFF
CDR3 DNA: TGCAGTGCTAGCGGGGCCAACAAGGGGCGCGCTTTCTTT

clone size: many
V gene: TRBV12-3/TRBV12-4
J gene: TRBJ1-6
D gene: -
CDR3 protein: CASRHGQKDSPLHF
CDR3 DNA: TGTGCCAGCAGACACGGACAGAAGGATTCACCCCTCCACTTT

clone size: few
V gene: TRBV5-6
J gene: TRBJ2-6
D gene: -
CDR3 protein: CASSLVAAQYSGANVLTF
CDR3 DNA: TGTGCCAGCAGCTTGGTGGCAGCACAATACTCTGGGGCCAACGTCCTGACTTTC

clone size: many
V gene: TRBV2
J gene: TRBJ1-2
D gene: TRBD1
CDR3 protein: CASSERDRASYTF
CDR3 DNA: TGTGCCAGCAGTGAACGGGACAGGGCCAGCTACACCTTC

clone size: -
V gene: TRBV20-1
J gene: TRBJ2-7
D gene: TRBD1
CDR3 protein: CSATRDSSTYEQYF
CDR3 DNA: TGCAGTGCTACTCGGGACAGTTCGACCTACGAGCAGTACTTC

clone size: -
V gene: TRBV6-1
J gene: TRBJ2-5
D gene: -
CDR3 protein: CASIRRDLSSQETQYF
CDR3 DNA: TGTGCCAGCATCCGGCGGGACCTCTCCAGTCAAGAGACCCAGTACTTC

clone size: few
V gene: TRBV6-5
J gene: TRBJ1-1
D gene: -
CDR3 protein: CASSYTGEAFF
CDR3 DNA: TGTGCCAGCAGTTACACAGGGGAAGCTTTCTTT

clone size: many
V gene: TRBV20-1
J gene: TRBJ2-5
D gene: TRBD2
CDR3 protein: CSARDGTSSQETQYF
CDR3 DNA: TGCAGTGCTAGAGATGGGACTAGCAGCCAAGAGACCCAGTACTTC

clone size: few
V gene: TRBV19
J gene: TRBJ1-2
D gene: -
CDR3 protein: CATLSAGDYGYTF
CDR3 DNA: TGTGCCACCTTGAGTGCAGGGGACTATGGCTACACCTTC

clone size: many
V gene: TRBV5-1
J gene: TRBJ2-1
D gene: TRBD2
CDR3 protein: CASSLDSGSYNEQFF
CDR3 DNA: TGCGCCAGCAGCTTGGATAGCGGGAGCTACAATGAGCAGTTCTTC

clone size: few
V gene: TRBV6-5
J gene: TRBJ1-2
D gene: -
CDR3 protein: CASSYSESPNYGYTF
CDR3 DNA: TGTGCCAGCAGTTACTCGGAGTCCCCTAACTATGGCTACACCTTC

clone size: many
V gene: TRBV6-1
J gene: TRBJ2-7
D gene: -
CDR3 protein: CASSAGTVNEQYF
CDR3 DNA: TGTGCCAGCAGTGCCGGGACGGTCAACGAGCAGTACTTC

clone size: -
V gene: TRBV7-8
J gene: TRBJ1-5
D gene: TRBD1
CDR3 protein: CASSLGRQGANNQPQHF
CDR3 DNA: TGTGCCAGCAGCTTAGGGCGCCAGGGGGCGAACAATCAGCCCCAGCATTTT

clone size: many
V gene: TRBV20-1
J gene: TRBJ1-3
D gene: -
CDR3 protein: CSAQTGTEGNTIYF
CDR3 DNA: TGCAGTGCCCAGACCGGGACGGAGGGAAACACCATATATTTT

clone size: -
V gene: TRBV2
J gene: TRBJ2-1
D gene: -
CDR3 protein: CASKSEGGEQFF
CDR3 DNA: TGTGCCAGCAAGAGCGAGGGGGGAGAGCAGTTCTTC

clone size: -
V gene: TRBV9
J gene: TRBJ1-1
D gene: TRBD1
CDR3 protein: CASSVGTGGMNTEAFF
CDR3 DNA: TGTGCCAGCAGCGTGGGGACAGGTGGCATGAACACTGAAGCTTTCTTT

clone size: -
V gene: TRBV12-3/TRBV12-4
J gene: TRBJ2-7
D gene: TRBD1
CDR3 protein: CASSYPGQGLYEQYF
CDR3 DNA: TGTGCCAGCAGTTATCCGGGACAGGGGTTGTACGAGCAGTACTTC

clone size: few
V gene: TRBV20-1
J gene: TRBJ2-5
D gene: -
CDR3 protein: CSARDPLAPVGSQETQYF
CDR3 DNA: TGCAGTGCTAGAGATCCGCTAGCTCCAGTAGGGAGCCAAGAGACCCAGTACTTC

clone size: few
V gene: TRBV6-5
J gene: TRBJ2-7
D gene: TRBD1
CDR3 protein: CASSYPGTGTYEQYF
CDR3 DNA: TGTGCCAGCAGTTACCCCGGGACAGGCACCTACGAGCAGTACTTC

clone size: few
V gene: TRBV12-3/TRBV12-4
J gene: TRBJ1-2
D gene: TRBD1
CDR3 protein: CASAPGQGSYGYTF
CDR3 DNA: TGTGCCAGCGCACCGGGACAGGGGAGCTATGGCTACACCTTC

clone size: -
V gene: TRBV7-3
J gene: TRBJ2-7
D gene: -
CDR3 protein: CASSAIGRSFGEQYF
CDR3 DNA: TGTGCCAGCAGCGCGATAGGACGTAGTTTCGGCGAGCAGTACTTC

clone size: few
V gene: TRBV28
J gene: TRBJ2-2
D gene: -
CDR3 protein: CASSRAGTGELFF
CDR3 DNA: TGTGCCAGCAGTAGGGCCGGGACCGGGGAGCTGTTTTTT

clone size: -
V gene: TRBV20-1
J gene: TRBJ2-2
D gene: TRBD2
CDR3 protein: CSARDPASGSSTGELFF
CDR3 DNA: TGCAGTGCTAGAGATCCCGCTAGCGGGAGTTCCACCGGGGAGCTGTTTTTT

clone size: many
V gene: TRBV6-1
J gene: TRBJ1-4
D gene: -
CDR3 protein: CASNFGAGASEKLFF
CDR3 DNA: TGTGCCAGCAACTTCGGGGCAGGGGCGAGTGAAAAACTGTTTTTT

clone size: -
V gene: TRBV14
J gene: TRBJ1-1
D gene: TRBD1
CDR3 protein: CASSQYRGPLNTEAFF
CDR3 DNA: TGTGCCAGCAGCCAATACAGGGGGCCCTTGAACACTGAAGCTTTCTTT

clone size: -
V gene: TRBV18
J gene: TRBJ2-7
D gene: -
CDR3 protein: CASSRDMSSYEQYF
CDR3 DNA: TGTGCCAGCTCACGGGACATGAGCTCCTACGAGCAGTACTTC

clone size: few
V gene: TRBV20-1
J gene: TRBJ2-5
D gene: TRBD2
CDR3 protein: CSARGGLAGQYQETQYF
CDR3 DNA: TGCAGTGCTAGGGGGGGACTAGCGGGCCAGTACCAAGAGACCCAGTACTTC

clone size: -
V gene: TRBV27
J gene: TRBJ2-7
D gene: -
CDR3 protein: CASSFWQAGAEQYF
CDR3 DNA: TGTGCCAGCAGTTTCTGGCAGGCCGGGGCCGAGCAGTACTTC

clone size: few
V gene: TRBV13
J gene: TRBJ1-1
D gene: -
CDR3 protein: CASSLGLGFTEAFF
CDR3 DNA: TGTGCCAGCAGCTTAGGCCTGGGGTTCACTGAAGCTTTCTTT

clone size: few
V gene: TRBV10-3
J gene: TRBJ2-5
D gene: TRBD1
CDR3 protein: CAIRVTGDETQYF
CDR3 DNA: TGTGCCATCAGGGTCACAGGGGATGAGACCCAGTACTTC

clone size: few
V gene: TRBV5-1
J gene: TRBJ1-2
D gene: -
CDR3 protein: CASSLGLAQGHYGYTF
CDR3 DNA: TGTGCCAGCAGCTTAGGCCTGGCCCAGGGACACTATGGCTACACCTTC

clone size: -
V gene: TRBV3-1
J gene: TRBJ1-2
D gene: -
CDR3 protein: CASSQGRYGYTF
CDR3 DNA: TGTGCCAGCAGCCAAGGTCGCTATGGCTACACCTTC

clone size: -
V gene: TRBV30
J gene: TRBJ1-2
D gene: TRBD1
CDR3 protein: CAFMTGSIYGYTF
CDR3 DNA: TGTGCCTTTATGACAGGGAGTATCTATGGCTACACCTTC

clone size: -
V gene: TRBV27
J gene: TRBJ2-7
D gene: -
CDR3 protein: CASRDRVEQYF
CDR3 DNA: TGTGCCAGCAGGGACCGAGTGGAGCAGTACTTC

clone size: -
V gene: TRBV25-1
J gene: TRBJ1-4
D gene: -
CDR3 protein: CASKGQNNEKLFF
CDR3 DNA: TGTGCCAGCAAGGGACAAAATAATGAAAAACTGTTTTTT

clone size: many
V gene: TRBV6-1
J gene: TRBJ1-2
D gene: TRBD1
CDR3 protein: CASRPTGTGGWGYTF
CDR3 DNA: TGTGCCAGCAGACCCACCGGGACAGGGGGCTGGGGCTACACCTTC

clone size: -
V gene: TRBV29-1
J gene: TRBJ1-1
D gene: -
CDR3 protein: CSERDRTHTEAFF
CDR3 DNA: TGCAGCGAACGGGACCGGACTCACACTGAAGCTTTCTTT

clone size: few
V gene: TRBV20-1
J gene: TRBJ1-2
D gene: -
CDR3 protein: CSGRAVNYGYTF
CDR3 DNA: TGCAGTGGGAGAGCAGTTAACTATGGCTACACCTTC

clone size: many
V gene: TRBV28
J gene: TRBJ1-1
D gene: TRBD1
CDR3 protein: CASSLAGGYAEAFF
CDR3 DNA: TGTGCCAGCAGTTTGGCAGGGGGCTACGCTGAAGCTTTCTTT

clone size: -
V gene: TRBV7-3
J gene: TRBJ1-4
D gene: -
CDR3 protein: CASSPDRNRNEKLFF
CDR3 DNA: TGTGCCAGCAGCCCCGACAGGAACAGAAATGAAAAACTGTTTTTT

clone size: many
V gene: TRBV6-1
J gene: TRBJ1-1
D gene: -
CDR3 protein: CASYRNGEAFF
CDR3 DNA: TGTGCCAGCTACCGTAACGGTGAAGCTTTCTTT

clone size: -
V gene: TRBV5-1
J gene: TRBJ2-7
D gene: TRBD2
CDR3 protein: CASSPTVTSGRSYEQYF
CDR3 DNA: TGCGCCAGCAGCCCGACTGTAACTAGCGGGAGAAGTTACGAGCAGTACTTC

clone size: few
V gene: TRBV20-1
J gene: TRBJ1-1
D gene: -
CDR3 protein: CSAREAGAFGTEAFF
CDR3 DNA: TGCAGTGCTAGGGAGGCAGGGGCATTCGGCACTGAAGCTTTCTTT

clone size: many
V gene: TRBV2
J gene: TRBJ2-7
D gene: -
CDR3 protein: CASSERGRPYEQYF
CDR3 DNA: TGTGCCAGCAGTGAACGGGGGCGCCCCTACGAGCAGTACTTC